This is a list of T cell receptor beta chains from one sample in a study of vaccination effects on CD4 cells after COVID-19. Method: immunoSEQ multiplex PCR; TCRdb's copy keeps in-frame clones and lacks some. The sample includes approximately 76,000 clones, about 78% seen only once; the top ten take roughly a tenth. Their antigen targets remain unknown. This sample comprised CD4+ T cells from PBMCs cultured with SARS-CoV-2 spike peptides, obtained before COVID-19 vaccination. Every receptor here comes from a human donor who received a COVID-19 vaccine. Both conserved end residues are part of each CDR3. A D gene is named only where the DNA matches it firmly.

cdr3_aa: CASSSQGQGGEQFF; d_call: TRBD1; cdr3_length: 14; v_call: TRBV7-3; j_call: TRBJ2-1
cdr3_aa: CASSPLIRGPETQYF; d_call: .; cdr3_length: 15; v_call: TRBV3-1/TRBV3-2; j_call: TRBJ2-5
cdr3_aa: CATSDAGGVQETQYF; d_call: TRBD2; cdr3_length: 15; v_call: TRBV24-1; j_call: TRBJ2-5
cdr3_aa: CASSCTGQRKNSPLHF; d_call: TRBD1; cdr3_length: 16; v_call: TRBV10-1; j_call: TRBJ1-6
cdr3_aa: CASSQQQGDGYTF; d_call: .; cdr3_length: 13; v_call: TRBV4-1; j_call: TRBJ1-2
cdr3_aa: CASSQGTGNTGELFF; d_call: .; cdr3_length: 15; v_call: TRBV18; j_call: TRBJ2-2
cdr3_aa: CASSSTTTGSTEAFF; d_call: TRBD1; cdr3_length: 15; v_call: TRBV27; j_call: TRBJ1-1
cdr3_aa: CASSLRGGETQYF; d_call: .; cdr3_length: 13; v_call: TRBV3-1/TRBV3-2; j_call: TRBJ2-5
cdr3_aa: CASSHVSGGLNQPQHF; d_call: .; cdr3_length: 16; v_call: TRBV7-6; j_call: TRBJ1-5
cdr3_aa: CASSEQGGVSNQPQHF; d_call: .; cdr3_length: 16; v_call: TRBV2; j_call: TRBJ1-5
cdr3_aa: CASQARGQADGYTF; d_call: .; cdr3_length: 14; v_call: TRBV5-1; j_call: TRBJ1-2
cdr3_aa: CASRPGGEYTEAFF; d_call: .; cdr3_length: 14; v_call: TRBV5-5; j_call: TRBJ1-1
cdr3_aa: CASSSGQGYGYTF; d_call: TRBD1; cdr3_length: 13; v_call: TRBV7-3; j_call: TRBJ1-2
cdr3_aa: CASSLSANEKLFF; d_call: .; cdr3_length: 13; v_call: TRBV5-1; j_call: TRBJ1-4
cdr3_aa: CASSFSGGHQQFF; d_call: .; cdr3_length: 13; v_call: TRBV12-3/TRBV12-4; j_call: TRBJ2-1
cdr3_aa: CASSSQVPGELFF; d_call: .; cdr3_length: 13; v_call: TRBV27; j_call: TRBJ2-2
cdr3_aa: CASSEVGVRDNSPLHF; d_call: .; cdr3_length: 16; v_call: TRBV2; j_call: TRBJ1-6
cdr3_aa: CASSLAGSNEQFF; d_call: .; cdr3_length: 13; v_call: TRBV7-2; j_call: TRBJ2-1
cdr3_aa: CASSSDGEETQYF; d_call: .; cdr3_length: 13; v_call: TRBV12-3/TRBV12-4; j_call: TRBJ2-5
cdr3_aa: CASSLMGGSSYNEQFF; d_call: .; cdr3_length: 16; v_call: TRBV7-3; j_call: TRBJ2-1
cdr3_aa: CASSYSREAGELFF; d_call: .; cdr3_length: 14; v_call: TRBV6-5; j_call: TRBJ2-2
cdr3_aa: CASSPSSGGGTGELFF; d_call: .; cdr3_length: 16; v_call: TRBV18; j_call: TRBJ2-2